This T cell receptor (beta chain) was obtained from a study of T cell changes during pregnancy in multiple sclerosis. Per germline, CDR1 SGHNT and CDR2 YYREEE (reference sequence). The J segment lost 3 bases and the V segment lost 0 bases, leaving 4 bases of the junction unmatched. The CDR3 runs 16 residues. TCRdb's table, derived via immunoSEQ multiplex PCR, lists solely in-frame clones and lacks some. The sample consists of 100,000 or so clones, around 94% of them appearing once. Source: peripheral blood, taken after pregnancy. This receptor was identified in a female donor in good health, enrolled as a control in a pregnancy study. The chain is built from TRBV5-4 and TRBJ2-2, with 8 bases that match TRBD2. The CDR3: CASSLGVAGHTGELFF. DNA for the CDR3: TGTGCCAGCAGCTTGGGGGTAGCGGGACACACCGGGGAGCTGTTTTTT.